The 2 T cell receptor beta chains reported below all come from one sample, sequenced in a study of OX40 agonist ivuxolimab in advanced cancers. Generated by immunoSEQ multiplex PCR, the TCRdb table keeps only in-frame clones and is missing some. Here the sample spans 80,000 to 90,000 clones, around four fifths being singletons. Sequencing used CD4+ or CD8+ T cells sorted from blood, obtained in a trial of the OX40 agonist ivuxolimab. These receptors originate from an adult with an advanced solid tumor such as melanoma, head and neck, liver or kidney cancer.

The chain has TRBV28 and TRBJ1-2; D is ambiguous. The CDR3 contains 14 residues. The V gene's germline CDR1 is MDHEN and CDR2 SYDVKM. Trimming removed 5 bases from V and 2 bases from J, with 12 bases in between. DNA for the CDR3: TGTGCCAGCAGTCGTCCGACATTGAACTATGGCTACACCTTC. Encoded protein: CASSRPTLNYGYTF.

The chain is built from TRBV30 and TRBJ2-3, with TRBD2 matching over 8 bases. Germline V CDR1 and CDR2: GTSNPN, SVGIG (reference sequence). J was trimmed by 5 bases and V by 4 bases; bases with no gene match: 8. This CDR3 region has 14 residues. The CDR3 loop is CAWTSGYEGDTQYF. In nucleotides, the CDR3 is TGTGCCTGGACTAGCGGGTACGAGGGAGATACGCAGTATTTT.